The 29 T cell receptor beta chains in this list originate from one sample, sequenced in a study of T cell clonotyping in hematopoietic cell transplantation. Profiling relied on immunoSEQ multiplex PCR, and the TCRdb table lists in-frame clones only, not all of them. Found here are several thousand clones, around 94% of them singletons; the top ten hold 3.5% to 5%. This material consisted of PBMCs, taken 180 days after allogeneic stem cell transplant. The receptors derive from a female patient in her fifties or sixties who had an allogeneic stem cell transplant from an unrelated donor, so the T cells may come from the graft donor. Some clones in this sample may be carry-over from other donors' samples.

CDR3 coding DNA: TGTGCCAGCAGGCCACAGGGGGGGGATAATGAAAAACTGTTTTTT. It translates to CASRPQGGDNEKLFF. The chain couples TRBV11-2 to TRBJ1-4; 8 positions agree with TRBD1. The germline gives CDR1 SGHAT, CDR2 FQNNGV. The ends lost 6 bases at V and 4 bases at J; junction bases unmatched: 7. This CDR3 has 15 amino acids.

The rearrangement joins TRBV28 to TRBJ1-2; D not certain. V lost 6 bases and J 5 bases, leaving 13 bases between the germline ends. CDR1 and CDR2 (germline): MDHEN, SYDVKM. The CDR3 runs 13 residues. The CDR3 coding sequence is TGTGCCAGCAGCATGCGCTCGGGATATGGCTACACCTTC. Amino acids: CASSMRSGYGYTF.

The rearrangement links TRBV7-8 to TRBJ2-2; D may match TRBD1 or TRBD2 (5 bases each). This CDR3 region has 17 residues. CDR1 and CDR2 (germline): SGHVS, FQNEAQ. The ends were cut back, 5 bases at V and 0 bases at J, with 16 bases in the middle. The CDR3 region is CASSPGQSYPNTGELFF. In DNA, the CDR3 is TGTGCCAGCAGCCCGGGGCAGAGTTATCCGAACACCGGGGAGCTGTTTTTT.

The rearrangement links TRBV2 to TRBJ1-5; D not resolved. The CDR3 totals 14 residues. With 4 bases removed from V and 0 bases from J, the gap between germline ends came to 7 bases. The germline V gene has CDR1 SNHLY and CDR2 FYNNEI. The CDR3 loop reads CASSAQDSNQPQHF. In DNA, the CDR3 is TGTGCCAGCAGTGCTCAAGATAGCAATCAGCCCCAGCATTTT. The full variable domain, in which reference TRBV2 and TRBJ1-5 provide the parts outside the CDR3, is EPEVTQTPSHQVTQMGQEVILRCVPISNHLYFYWYRQILGQKVEFLVSFYNNEISEKSEIFDDQFSVERPDGSNFTLKIRSTKLEDSAMYFCASSAQDSNQPQHFGDGTRLSIL.

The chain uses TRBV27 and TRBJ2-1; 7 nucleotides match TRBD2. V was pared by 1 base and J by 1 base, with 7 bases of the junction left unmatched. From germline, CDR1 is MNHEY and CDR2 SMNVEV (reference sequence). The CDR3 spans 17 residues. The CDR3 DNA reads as TGTGCCAGCAGTTTATACGTAAGCGGGACTTCCTACAATGAGCAGTTCTTC. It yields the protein CASSLYVSGTSYNEQFF.

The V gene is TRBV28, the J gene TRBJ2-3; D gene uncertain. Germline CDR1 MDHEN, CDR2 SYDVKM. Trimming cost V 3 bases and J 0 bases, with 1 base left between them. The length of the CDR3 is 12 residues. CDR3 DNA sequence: TGTGCCAGCAGTTTTAGCACAGATACGCAGTATTTT. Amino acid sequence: CASSFSTDTQYF.

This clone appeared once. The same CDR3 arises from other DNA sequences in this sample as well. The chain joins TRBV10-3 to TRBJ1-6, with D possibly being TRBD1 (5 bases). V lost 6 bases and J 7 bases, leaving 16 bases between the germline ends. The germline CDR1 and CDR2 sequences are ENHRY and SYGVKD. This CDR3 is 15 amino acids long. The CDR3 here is CAIRPQGAFNSPLHF. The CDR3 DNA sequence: TGTGCCATCAGACCGCAGGGAGCTTTCAATTCACCCCTCCACTTT.

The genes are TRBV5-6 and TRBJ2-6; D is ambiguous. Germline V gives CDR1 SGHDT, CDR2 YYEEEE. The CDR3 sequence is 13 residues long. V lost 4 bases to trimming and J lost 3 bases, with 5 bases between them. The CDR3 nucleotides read TGTGCCAGCAGCCGTCTTGGGGCCAACGTCCTGACTTTC. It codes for CASSRLGANVLTF.

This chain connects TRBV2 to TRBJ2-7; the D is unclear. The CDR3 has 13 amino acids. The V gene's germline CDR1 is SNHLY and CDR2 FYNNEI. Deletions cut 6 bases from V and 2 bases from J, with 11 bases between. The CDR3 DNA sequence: TGTGCCAGCAGGAGGACGGTGGCCTACGAGCAGTACTTC. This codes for CASRRTVAYEQYF.

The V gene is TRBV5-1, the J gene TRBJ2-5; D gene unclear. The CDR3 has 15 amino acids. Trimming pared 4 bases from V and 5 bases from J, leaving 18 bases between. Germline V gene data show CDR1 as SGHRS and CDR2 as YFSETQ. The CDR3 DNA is TGCGCCAGCAGCCTTGCCGTTGCGGAGACGGAGACCCAGTACTTC. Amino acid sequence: CASSLAVAETETQYF.

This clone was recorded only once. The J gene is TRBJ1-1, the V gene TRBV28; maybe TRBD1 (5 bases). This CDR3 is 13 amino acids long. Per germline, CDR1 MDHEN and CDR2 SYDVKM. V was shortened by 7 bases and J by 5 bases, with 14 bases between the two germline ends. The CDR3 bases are TGTGCCAGCACCTTATCAGGGCGGACTGAAGCTTTCTTT. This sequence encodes CASTLSGRTEAFF.

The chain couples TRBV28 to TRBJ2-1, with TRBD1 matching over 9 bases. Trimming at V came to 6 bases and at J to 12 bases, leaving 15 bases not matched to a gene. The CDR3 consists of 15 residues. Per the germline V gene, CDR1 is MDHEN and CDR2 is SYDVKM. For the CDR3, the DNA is TGTGCCAGCAGCTACGACCGGGACAGGGTCATTCGGCAGTTCTTC. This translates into CASSYDRDRVIRQFF.

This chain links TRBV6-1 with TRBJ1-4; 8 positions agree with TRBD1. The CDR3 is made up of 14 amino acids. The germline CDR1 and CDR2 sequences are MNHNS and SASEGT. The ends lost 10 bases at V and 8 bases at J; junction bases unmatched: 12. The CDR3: CATNDRGGLEKLFF. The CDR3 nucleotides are TGTGCCACCAACGACAGGGGAGGTTTGGAAAAACTGTTTTTT.

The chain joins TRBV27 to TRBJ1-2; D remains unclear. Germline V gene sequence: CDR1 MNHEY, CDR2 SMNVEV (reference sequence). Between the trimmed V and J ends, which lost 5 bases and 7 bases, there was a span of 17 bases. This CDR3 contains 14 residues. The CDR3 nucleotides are TGTGCCAGCAGTCCCTTAACCAGGTGGTCTGGCTACACCTTC. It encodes CASSPLTRWSGYTF.

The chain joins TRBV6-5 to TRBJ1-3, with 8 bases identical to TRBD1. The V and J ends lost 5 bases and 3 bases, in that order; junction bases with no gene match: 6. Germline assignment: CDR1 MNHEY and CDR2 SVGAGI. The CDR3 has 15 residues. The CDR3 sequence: CASSPQGAVGNTIYF. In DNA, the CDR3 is TGTGCCAGCAGTCCCCAGGGGGCAGTTGGAAACACCATATATTTT.

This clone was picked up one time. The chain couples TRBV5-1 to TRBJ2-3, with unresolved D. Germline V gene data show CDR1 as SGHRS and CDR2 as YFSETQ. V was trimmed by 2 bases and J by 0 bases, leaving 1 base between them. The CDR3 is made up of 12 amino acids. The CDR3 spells CASSLSTDTQYF. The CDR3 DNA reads TGCGCCAGCAGCTTAAGCACAGATACGCAGTATTTT.

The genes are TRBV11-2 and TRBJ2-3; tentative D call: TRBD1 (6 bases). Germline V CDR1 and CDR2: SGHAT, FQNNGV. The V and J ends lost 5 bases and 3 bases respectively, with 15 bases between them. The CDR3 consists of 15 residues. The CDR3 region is CASSQQGMWTDTQYF. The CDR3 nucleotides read TGTGCCAGCAGCCAACAGGGTATGTGGACAGATACGCAGTATTTT.

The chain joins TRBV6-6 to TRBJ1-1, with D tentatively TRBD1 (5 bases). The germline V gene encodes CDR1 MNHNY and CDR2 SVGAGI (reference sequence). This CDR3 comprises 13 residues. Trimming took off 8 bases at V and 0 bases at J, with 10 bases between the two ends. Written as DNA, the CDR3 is TGTGCCAGCTTGGGACGGATGAACACTGAAGCTTTCTTT. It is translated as CASLGRMNTEAFF.

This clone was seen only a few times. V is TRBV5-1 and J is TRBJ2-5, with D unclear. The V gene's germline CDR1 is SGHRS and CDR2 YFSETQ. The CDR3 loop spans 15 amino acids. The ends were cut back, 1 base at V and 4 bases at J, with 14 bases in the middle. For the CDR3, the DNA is TGCGCCAGCAGCTTGAACCCCGGAAGGCGAGAGACCCAGTACTTC. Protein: CASSLNPGRRETQYF.

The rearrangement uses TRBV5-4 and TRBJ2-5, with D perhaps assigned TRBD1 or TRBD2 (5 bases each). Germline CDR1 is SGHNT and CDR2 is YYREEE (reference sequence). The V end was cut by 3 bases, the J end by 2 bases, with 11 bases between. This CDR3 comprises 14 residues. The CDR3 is CASSSGTRQETQYF. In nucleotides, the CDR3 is TGTGCCAGCAGCTCCGGGACCCGTCAAGAGACCCAGTACTTC.

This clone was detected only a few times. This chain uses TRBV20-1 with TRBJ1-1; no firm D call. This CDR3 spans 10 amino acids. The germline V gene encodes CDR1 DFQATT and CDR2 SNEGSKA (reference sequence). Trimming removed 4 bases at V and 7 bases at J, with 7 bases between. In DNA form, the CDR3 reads TGCAGTGCTAAGGCGGATGAAGCTTTCTTT. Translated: CSAKADEAFF.

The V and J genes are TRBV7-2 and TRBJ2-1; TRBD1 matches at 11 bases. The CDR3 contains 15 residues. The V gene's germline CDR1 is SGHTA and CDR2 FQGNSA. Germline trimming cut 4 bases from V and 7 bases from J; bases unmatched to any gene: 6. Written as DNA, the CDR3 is TGTGCCAGCAGCTCCCCGGGACAGGGGGGAAATGAGCAGTTCTTC. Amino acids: CASSSPGQGGNEQFF.

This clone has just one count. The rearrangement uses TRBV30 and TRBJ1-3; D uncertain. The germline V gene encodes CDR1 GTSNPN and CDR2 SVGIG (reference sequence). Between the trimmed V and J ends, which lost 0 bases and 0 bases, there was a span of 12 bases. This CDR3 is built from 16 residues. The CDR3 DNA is TGTGCCTGGAGTGTTTCACGGAGCTTCTCTGGAAACACCATATATTTT. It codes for CAWSVSRSFSGNTIYF.

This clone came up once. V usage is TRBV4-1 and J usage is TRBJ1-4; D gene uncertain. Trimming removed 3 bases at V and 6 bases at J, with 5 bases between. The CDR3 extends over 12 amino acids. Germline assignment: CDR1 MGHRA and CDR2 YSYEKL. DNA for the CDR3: TGCGCCAGCAGCCAGGTGTATGAAAAACTGTTTTTT. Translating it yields CASSQVYEKLFF.

The CDR3, as DNA: TGTGCCAGCAGTCCACAGGCACTCTATGGCTACACCTTC. Amino acids: CASSPQALYGYTF. The rearrangement joins TRBV6-5 to TRBJ1-2, with D perhaps matching TRBD1 (5 bases). With 5 bases removed from V and 4 bases from J, the gap between germline ends came to 11 bases. The CDR3 is made up of 13 amino acids. Germline CDR1 and CDR2: MNHEY and SVGAGI.

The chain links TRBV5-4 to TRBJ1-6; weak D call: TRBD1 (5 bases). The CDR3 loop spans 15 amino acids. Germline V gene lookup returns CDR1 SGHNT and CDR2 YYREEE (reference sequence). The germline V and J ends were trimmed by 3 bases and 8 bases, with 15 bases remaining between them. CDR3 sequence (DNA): TGTGCCAGCAGCTCTGCTAGGGGCTCTGATTCACCCCTCCACTTT. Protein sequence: CASSSARGSDSPLHF.

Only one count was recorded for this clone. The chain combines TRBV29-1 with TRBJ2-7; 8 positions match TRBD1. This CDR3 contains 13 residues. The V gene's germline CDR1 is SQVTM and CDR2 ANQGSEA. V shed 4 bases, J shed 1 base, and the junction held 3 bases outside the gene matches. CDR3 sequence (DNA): TGCAGCGTTGCGGGACAGGAATCCTACGAGCAGTACTTC. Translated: CSVAGQESYEQYF.

The CDR3 coding sequence is TGTGCCTGGAGTGTATTCGGGCCAGACACTGAAGCTTTCTTT. Translating it yields CAWSVFGPDTEAFF. The chain uses TRBV30 and TRBJ1-1; unclear D gene. This CDR3 region has 14 residues. Trimming took 0 bases from V and 3 from J, leaving 11 bases between them. Germline-derived CDR1 and CDR2 are GTSNPN and SVGIG (reference sequence). Full variable domain (rest looked up from reference TRBV30 and TRBJ1-1): SQTIHQWPATLVQPVGSPLSLECTVEGTSNPNLYWYRQAAGRGLQLLFYSVGIGQISSEVPQNLSASRPQDRQFILSSKKLLLSDSGFYLCAWSVFGPDTEAFFGQGTRLTVV.

The CDR3 region is CASSLDQGRSQPQHF. CDR3 nucleotide sequence: TGCGCCAGCAGCCTAGACCAGGGGCGAAGCCAGCCCCAGCATTTT. J is TRBJ1-5 and V is TRBV4-1, with TRBD1 as a possible D gene (6 bases). Germline CDR1 is MGHRA and CDR2 is YSYEKL. V gave up 4 bases and J gave up 7 bases, with 17 bases separating them. This CDR3 contains 15 residues.